The entry that follows covers one T cell receptor beta chain sequence. The sample is drawn from a study of blood T cell repertoires in COVID-19. Across the whole study: Samples taken during acute and convalescent COVID-19 were collected in the United States, Italy and Spain. Sources were T cells, B-cell-depleted T cells, or PBMCs; the material itself was cDNA or gDNA.

V shed 1 base and J shed 2 bases, with 11 bases lying between them. The CDR3 contains 15 residues. In germline, CDR1 is SGHAT, CDR2 FQNNGV. Original analysis: Quantification of nucleated cells was approximated via reference gene primer amplification. Sequencing used immunoSEQ multiplex PCR; TCRdb keeps in-frame clones, though not all of them. V, J and clone size were drawn from that table, and D and trimming were deduced from the DNA. This table has roughly 200,000 clones, around 90% appearing once. The rearrangement links TRBV11-2 to TRBJ2-5; no reliable D call. This clonotype was sampled from a man between 40 and 49 years old with acute or convalescent COVID-19. Sequencing was carried out using peripheral blood. The CDR3 coding sequence is TGTGCCAGCAGCTTAGGTAGTTACAGACAAGAGACCCAGTACTTC. It translates to CASSLGSYRQETQYF.